Listed here are 21 T cell receptor beta chains from one sample, sequenced in a study of radiation and T cells in renal cell carcinoma (dated by TCRdb to the early 2020s). Receptor amplification or capture employed the immunoSEQ multiplex PCR assay. Entries here come from immuneACCESS through TCRdb and include only in-frame sequences with V and J called. Some clones fail to appear in such tables; in the studies checked, an unresolved V gene covers under half of the shortfall, and the cause of the remainder is unknown. The sample contains 100,000 to 150,000 clones, approximately 82% of them found a single time. The ten largest clones take up about 3% of the sample. In light of the paper, this sample's time point label describes: baseline pretreatment blood. Reading the label with the study, this specimen's treatment or condition is: 15 Gy SBRT to primary tumor, nephrectomy 4 weeks later. Sequences were derived from blood, sampled from a patient whose treatment included radiotherapy and nephrectomy. These receptors originate from a woman aged 60-75 years with renal cell carcinoma.

The chain links TRBV6-6 to TRBJ1-1; D remains ambiguous. V lost 5 bases and J 8 bases, leaving 0 bases between the germline ends. This CDR3 contains 8 residues. In germline, CDR1 is MNHNY, CDR2 SVGAGI (reference sequence). Here the CDR3 DNA reads TGTGCCAGCAGTGAAGCTTTCTTT. Translating it yields CASSEAFF.

This rearrangement joins TRBV7-2 to TRBJ1-1; D perhaps matches TRBD1 (5 bases). Trimming removed 2 bases at V and 5 bases at J, with 18 bases between. Germline V gene lookup returns CDR1 SGHTA and CDR2 FQGNSA. This CDR3 contains 16 residues. The CDR3 DNA is TGTGCCAGCAGCTTAACCAGCCGGCGGGGGGGGACTGAAGCTTTCTTT. This translates into CASSLTSRRGGTEAFF.

Here the CDR3 reads CASSLASDGYYGYTF. In nucleotides, the CDR3 is TGTGCCAGCAGTTTGGCGTCGGACGGATACTATGGCTACACCTTC. The V and J genes are TRBV27 and TRBJ1-2; D unclear. The CDR3 is 15 amino acids. V gave up 3 bases and J gave up 3 bases, with 14 bases separating them. The V gene's germline CDR1 is MNHEY and CDR2 SMNVEV (reference sequence).

V gene TRBV11-3 combines with J gene TRBJ1-1; D remains ambiguous. The CDR3 has 13 residues. CDR1 is SGHNT and CDR2 is YENEEA in the germline V gene. V lost 3 bases and J 1 base, leaving 6 bases between the germline ends. CDR3 sequence (DNA): TGTGCCAGCAGCTTCCGCCGGAACACTGAAGCTTTCTTT. Encoded protein: CASSFRRNTEAFF.

The J gene is TRBJ1-1, the V gene TRBV5-1; D might be TRBD1 (6 bases). Germline V gene sequence: CDR1 SGHRS, CDR2 YFSETQ. The CDR3 has 13 residues. V was clipped by 0 bases and J by 3 bases, with 6 bases between them. The CDR3 DNA is TGCGCCAGCAGCTTGGACAGGGACACTGAAGCTTTCTTT. Amino acids: CASSLDRDTEAFF.

V gene TRBV4-2 combines with J gene TRBJ1-1; TRBD1 is a possible D gene (5 bases). The germline V gene encodes CDR1 LGHNA and CDR2 YNFKEQ. This CDR3 is 12 amino acids long. V gave up 4 bases and J gave up 4 bases, with 7 bases separating them. CDR3 nucleotide sequence: TGTGCCAGCAGCCGGGGGGGCACTGAAGCTTTCTTT. Encoded protein: CASSRGGTEAFF.

This chain uses TRBV6-6 with TRBJ2-3; D tentatively fits TRBD1 or TRBD2 (5 bases each). CDR3 size: 15 residues. Germline V gene data show CDR1 as MNHNY and CDR2 as SVGAGI (reference sequence). Trimming took 3 bases from V and 2 from J, leaving 12 bases between them. The CDR3 region is CASSYGTGYTDTQYF. In nucleotides, the CDR3 is TGTGCCAGCAGTTATGGGACGGGGTACACAGATACGCAGTATTTT.

This clone was recorded once. The chain's CDR3 is CASSSDRAPPYEQYF. The CDR3 DNA reads as TGCGCCAGCAGCTCCGACAGGGCCCCTCCCTACGAGCAGTACTTC. The rearrangement joins TRBV5-1 to TRBJ2-7; 7 nucleotides agree with TRBD1. Germline V CDR1 and CDR2: SGHRS, YFSETQ. The CDR3 is made up of 15 amino acids. The J segment lost 2 bases and the V segment lost 3 bases, leaving 8 bases of the junction unmatched.

This clone has more than one count but fewer than ten. This sequence joins TRBV19 and TRBJ2-7; perhaps TRBD2 as D (6 bases). The CDR3 length is 13 residues. Germline assignment: CDR1 LNHDA and CDR2 SQIVND (reference sequence). Deletions cut 5 bases from V and 6 bases from J, with 14 bases between. CDR3 in amino acids: CASSRTPGVEQYF. CDR3 DNA sequence: TGTGCCAGTAGTCGCACACCGGGGGTCGAGCAGTACTTC.

The chain uses TRBV7-3 and TRBJ2-7, with 8 bases that match TRBD1. Germline-derived CDR1 and CDR2 are SGHTA and FQGTGA. With V trimmed by 3 bases and J by 5 bases, 3 bases remained unmatched. This CDR3 is 13 amino acids long. In nucleotides, the CDR3 is TGTGCCAGCAGCTTCGACAGGGGCCACGAGCAGTACTTC. Translated: CASSFDRGHEQYF.

Only a few counts were recorded for this clone. The V gene is TRBV7-3, the J gene TRBJ1-1; D ambiguous. V was pared by 1 base and J by 0 bases, with 6 bases between. The length of the CDR3 is 14 residues. Germline CDR1 is SGHTA and CDR2 is FQGTGA. CDR3 in amino acids: CASSLMAVNTEAFF. In DNA, the CDR3 is TGTGCCAGCAGCTTAATGGCGGTGAACACTGAAGCTTTCTTT.

The genes are TRBV6-1 and TRBJ1-2, with a possible D match to TRBD1 (6 bases). The V gene's germline CDR1 is MNHNS and CDR2 SASEGT. Trimming removed 3 bases at V and 8 bases at J, with 13 bases between. The CDR3 consists of 13 residues. The CDR3 region has the DNA TGTGCCAGCAGTGACGGAACAGGGTACGGCTACACCTTC. It specifies CASSDGTGYGYTF.

V and J are TRBV6-5 and TRBJ1-5; a weak D match, TRBD1 (5 bases). This CDR3 is built from 15 residues. CDR1 is MNHEY, CDR2 SVGAGI, per germline. Trimming pared 6 bases from V and 5 bases from J, leaving 17 bases between. The CDR3 coding sequence is TGTGCCAGCAGGCAGAGGACAACACGGGATCAGCCCCAGCATTTT. Translating it yields CASRQRTTRDQPQHF.

This chain joins TRBV7-9 and TRBJ2-7, with 11 bases lining up with TRBD2. Per the germline V gene, CDR1 is SEHNR and CDR2 is FQNEAQ (reference sequence). This CDR3 contains 17 residues. The V gene end was trimmed by 3 bases and the J gene end by 2 bases; junction bases not matched to a gene: 9. The CDR3 here is CASSFRRGLAEAYEQYF. The CDR3 nucleotides are TGTGCCAGCAGCTTTCGCCGGGGACTAGCGGAGGCCTACGAGCAGTACTTC.

V gene TRBV6-1 combines with J gene TRBJ1-6; D not resolved. Germline V gene data show CDR1 as MNHNS and CDR2 as SASEGT. CDR3 length: 14 amino acids. With 2 bases removed from V and 6 bases from J, the gap between germline ends came to 8 bases. This chain's CDR3 is CASSENAINSPLHF. CDR3 DNA sequence: TGTGCCAGCAGTGAAAATGCTATTAATTCACCCCTCCACTTT.

The chain uses TRBV14 and TRBJ1-2, with TRBD1 identical over 7 bases. The CDR3 runs to 13 residues. Germline lookup yields CDR1 SGHDN and CDR2 FVKESK. V lost 4 bases and J lost 8; bases outside the gene matches: 7. The CDR3 loop is CASSPGGPIGYTF. The CDR3 nucleotides read TGTGCCAGCAGCCCAGGGGGTCCTATCGGCTACACCTTC.

CDR3 DNA: TGTGCCAGCAGCAGTCTCGCGGGCTACAATGAGCAGTTCTTC. Its translation is CASSSLAGYNEQFF. This chain links TRBV9 with TRBJ2-1; the D gene is possibly TRBD2 (5 bases). Trimming cost V 4 bases and J 3 bases, with 11 bases left between them. In germline, CDR1 is SGDLS, CDR2 YYNGEE. CDR3 length: 14 amino acids.

CDR3 coding DNA: TGTGCCAGTAGGAGACAGGAGATGAACACTGAAGCTTTCTTT. This codes for CASRRQEMNTEAFF. The V gene is TRBV19, the J gene TRBJ1-1; D might be TRBD1 (6 bases). This CDR3 has 14 amino acids. The V gene lost 6 bases and the J gene lost 0 bases, with 11 bases spanning the gap. Germline V gene data show CDR1 as LNHDA and CDR2 as SQIVND (reference sequence).

The genes are TRBV28 and TRBJ1-1; D is unresolved. Trimming stripped 5 bases from V and 4 bases from J, with 8 bases between. Germline assignment: CDR1 MDHEN and CDR2 SYDVKM. The CDR3 is 12 residues long. The chain's CDR3 is CASSPLGTEAFF. In DNA form, the CDR3 reads TGTGCCAGCAGTCCGTTGGGCACTGAAGCTTTCTTT.

The chain couples TRBV7-8 to TRBJ2-1, with 11 bases lining up with TRBD2. Trimming at V came to 3 bases and at J to 4 bases, leaving 8 bases not matched to a gene. The CDR3 extends over 17 amino acids. Germline-derived CDR1 and CDR2 are SGHVS and FQNEAQ. This CDR3 reads CASSFTILAGEYNEQFF. The CDR3 region has the DNA TGTGCCAGCAGCTTCACGATACTAGCGGGGGAATACAATGAGCAGTTCTTC.

The gene calls are TRBV6-5 and TRBJ2-1, with a tentative D call TRBD2 (6 bases). The germline V gene encodes CDR1 MNHEY and CDR2 SVGAGI. This CDR3 is 13 amino acids long. Trimming stripped 6 bases from V and 6 bases from J, with 12 bases between. The CDR3, as DNA: TGTGCCAGCAGCCAGGACTACCCCAATGAGCAGTTCTTC. Translating gives CASSQDYPNEQFF.